The T cell receptor (beta chain) under discussion was sequenced for a study of early T cells in non-severe SARS-CoV-2 infection. Study-wide background: The study sequenced bulk RNA from unsorted whole blood, with chains unpaired.

Concerning this clonotype itself: Its cognate antigen is unknown.

CDR1 MNHEY and CDR2 SVGAGI come from the germline V gene. V gave up 0 bases and J gave up 4 bases, with 21 bases separating them. This CDR3 spans 18 amino acids. Molecules of cDNA were individually given unique molecular identifiers that were attached to them. TCRdb called the 5' RACE reads again in MiXCR, with one record for every CDR3 protein. The sample carries about 47,000 distinct CDR3 sequences, less than 10% recorded once. Study conclusions and caveats: Using VDJdb, the matching emphasized anti-spike CD8 responses while missing private and CD4 specificities.

This rearrangement joins TRBV6-5 to TRBJ1-1; D is undetermined. The sequence was collected from an adult who was a healthcare worker with PCR-confirmed SARS-CoV-2 infection or an uninfected control (not recorded which). The material sequenced was whole blood, taken at baseline. CDR3: CASSYSPRAGHPGTEAFF. CDR3 DNA sequence: TGTGCCAGCAGTTACTCGCCGAGGGCGGGCCACCCGGGCACTGAAGCTTTCTTT.